This T cell receptor (beta chain) is from a study of T cell repertoires in cytomegalovirus infection. Study-level points and caveats: Clonotype analysis showed dominance of the ex vivo response by HLA-C-restricted CMV-specific TCR beta clonotypes.

This clonotype was detected once. Its antigen is not identified. TCRdb reanalysed the reads using MiXCR and keeps one entry per CDR3 protein. Here the sample spans some 310,000 distinct CDR3 sequences, 20% to 30% being singletons. V shed 4 bases, J shed 2 bases, and the junction held 5 bases outside the gene matches. Germline V gene sequence: CDR1 MNHNS, CDR2 SASEGT. The CDR3 contains 15 residues. The chain recombines TRBV6-1 with TRBJ2-3, with 8 positions matching TRBD2. This TCR derives from a human donor in good health (CMV status not recorded). Some clones in this sample may be carry-over from other donors' samples. The sequencing here drew on cultured PBMCs, taken from culture after CMV antigen stimulation. CDR3 amino acids: CASSVSGIYTDTQYF. CDR3 in DNA: TGTGCCAGCAGTGTTAGCGGGATTTACACAGATACGCAGTATTTT.